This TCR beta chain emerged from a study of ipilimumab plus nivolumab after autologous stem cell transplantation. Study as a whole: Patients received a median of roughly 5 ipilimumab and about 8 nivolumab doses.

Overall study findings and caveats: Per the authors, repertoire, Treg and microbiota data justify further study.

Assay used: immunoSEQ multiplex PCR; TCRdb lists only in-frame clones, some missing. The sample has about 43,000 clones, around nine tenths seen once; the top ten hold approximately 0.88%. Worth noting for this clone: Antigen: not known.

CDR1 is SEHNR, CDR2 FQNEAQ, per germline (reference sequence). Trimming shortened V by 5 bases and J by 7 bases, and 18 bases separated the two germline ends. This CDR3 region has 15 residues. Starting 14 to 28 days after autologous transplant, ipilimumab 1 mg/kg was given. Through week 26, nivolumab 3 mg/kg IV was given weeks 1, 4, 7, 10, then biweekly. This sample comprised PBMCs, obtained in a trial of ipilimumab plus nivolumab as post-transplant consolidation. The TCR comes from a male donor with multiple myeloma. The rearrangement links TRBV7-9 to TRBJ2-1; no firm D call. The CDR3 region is CASSRGETELNEQFF. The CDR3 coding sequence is TGTGCCAGCAGCCGCGGCGAGACTGAACTAAATGAGCAGTTCTTC.